This T cell receptor (beta chain) is from a study of glioma-infiltrating T cells. The table lists this clonotype with many counts. The iRepertoire nested amplicon-rescue multiplex PCR amplified TCR alpha and beta CDR3s from RNA. TCRdb re-called the multiplex PCR reads through MiXCR, storing one row per CDR3 protein. The sample lists about 190,000 distinct CDR3 sequences, 30% to 40% occurring once. CDR1 and CDR2 (germline): WSHSY, SAAADI. There are 11 residues in the CDR3. J lost 10 bases, V lost 8 bases, and 2 bases had no gene match. The chain couples TRBV10-2 to TRBJ2-1, with TRBD2 matching 10 bases. The sequenced material came from glioma tissue, nonneoplastic brain tissue, or PBMCs (not recorded which). The sequence was collected from a human donor with low-grade glioma or glioblastoma, undergoing nonglioma brain surgery, or in good health (not recorded which). DNA for the CDR3: TGCGCCAGCCTACTAGCGGGGGAGCAGTTCTTC. This codes for CASLLAGEQFF.